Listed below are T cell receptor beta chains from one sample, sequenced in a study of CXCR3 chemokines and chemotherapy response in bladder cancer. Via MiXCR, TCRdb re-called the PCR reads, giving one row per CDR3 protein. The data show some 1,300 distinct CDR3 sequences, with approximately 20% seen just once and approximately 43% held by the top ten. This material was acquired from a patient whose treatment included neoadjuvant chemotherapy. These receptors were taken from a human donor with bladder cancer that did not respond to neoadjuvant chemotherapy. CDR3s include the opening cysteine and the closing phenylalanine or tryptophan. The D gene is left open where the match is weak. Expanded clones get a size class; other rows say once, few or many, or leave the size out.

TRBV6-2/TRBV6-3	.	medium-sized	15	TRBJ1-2	TGTGCCAGCAGTTACTCGACGTCCATTAACTATGGCTACACCTTC	CASSYSTSINYGYTF
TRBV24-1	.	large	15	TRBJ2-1	TGTGCCACCAGTGATTCGGCAGGGGTAGGTAATGAGCAGTTCTTC	CATSDSAGVGNEQFF
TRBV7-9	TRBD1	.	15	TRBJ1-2	TGTGCCAGCAGCTTACCCCAGGGGGGGGGCCATGGCTACACCTTC	CASSLPQGGGHGYTF
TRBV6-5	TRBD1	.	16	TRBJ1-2	TGTGCCAGCAGTTACTTTTATGCAGGGGGTCTCTATGGCTACACCTTC	CASSYFYAGGLYGYTF
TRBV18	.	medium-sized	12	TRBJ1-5	TGTGCCAGCTCACCGGAAGATCAGCCCCAGCATTTT	CASSPEDQPQHF
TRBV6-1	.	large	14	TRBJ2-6	TGTGCCAGCAGTTCTAGCGCTGGGGCCAACGTCCTGACTTTC	CASSSSAGANVLTF
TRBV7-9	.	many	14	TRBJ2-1	TGTGCCAGCAGCCCCCGGGACTCCTACAATGAGCAGTTCTTC	CASSPRDSYNEQFF
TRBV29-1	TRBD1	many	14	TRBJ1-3	TGCAGCGTTCAACCGGGACAGGGGGCCAACACCATATATTTT	CSVQPGQGANTIYF
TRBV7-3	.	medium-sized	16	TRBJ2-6	TGTGCCAGCAGCCCAACCCCCGGGTCTGGGGCCAACGTCCTGACTTTC	CASSPTPGSGANVLTF
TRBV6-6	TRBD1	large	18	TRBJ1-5	TGTGCCAGCAGTTACAAGGTTACAGGGGGTGCCGGCAATCAGCCCCAGCATTTT	CASSYKVTGGAGNQPQHF
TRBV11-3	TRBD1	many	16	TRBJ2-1	TGTGCCAGCAGCTTAGTGGTTTGGCAGGGGGCAGATGAGCAGTTCTTC	CASSLVVWQGADEQFF
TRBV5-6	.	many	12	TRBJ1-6	TGTGCCAGCAGCTTGACCCAAGGGACCCTCCACTTT	CASSLTQGTLHF
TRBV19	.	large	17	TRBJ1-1	TGTGCCAGTAGTATAGTAATAAGTTCTCAATTGAACACTGAAGCTTTCTTT	CASSIVISSQLNTEAFF
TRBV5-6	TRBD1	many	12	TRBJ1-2	TGTGCCAGCAGCCGGGACAGTGGAGGCTACACCTTC	CASSRDSGGYTF
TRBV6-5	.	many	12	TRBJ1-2	TGTGCCAGCAAGGAGGCCAACTATGGCTACACCTTC	CASKEANYGYTF
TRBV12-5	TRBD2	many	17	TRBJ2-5	TGTGCTAGCCTTTTTTCCGTGAGGCGGGGGGGGCAAGAGACCCAGTACTTC	CASLFSVRRGGQETQYF
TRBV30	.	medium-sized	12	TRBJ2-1	TGTGCCTGGAGCTTACGGTACAATGAGCAGTTCTTC	CAWSLRYNEQFF
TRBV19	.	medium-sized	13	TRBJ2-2	TGTGCCAGTAGTATAGGAAACACCGGGGAGCTGTTTTTT	CASSIGNTGELFF
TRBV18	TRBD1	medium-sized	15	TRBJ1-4	TGTGCCAGCTCACCAGGACAGGGATTTAATGAAAAACTGTTTTTT	CASSPGQGFNEKLFF
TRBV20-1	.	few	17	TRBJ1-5	TGCAGTGTGTGGCCCGATGGTTTTAAGGGGAGCAATCAGCCCCAGCATTTT	CSVWPDGFKGSNQPQHF
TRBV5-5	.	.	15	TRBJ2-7	TGTGCCAGCAGCTCCGAAGGGAGGTCTGGCGACGAGCAGTACTTC	CASSSEGRSGDEQYF
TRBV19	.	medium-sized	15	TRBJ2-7	TGTGCCAGTAGTAAGTCCGGGGGCCCCTCCTACGAGCAGTACTTC	CASSKSGGPSYEQYF
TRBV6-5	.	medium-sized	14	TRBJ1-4	TGTGCCAGCAGTCGGACAGAAACTAATGAAAAACTGTTTTTT	CASSRTETNEKLFF
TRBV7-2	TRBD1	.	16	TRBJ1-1	TGTGCCAGCAGCTCCGCGGGACAGGCCTTGAACACTGAAGCTTTCTTT	CASSSAGQALNTEAFF
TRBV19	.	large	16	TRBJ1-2	TGTGCCAGTAGCTTCCTTGCCGGGGTCCCGAGGTATGGCTACACCTTC	CASSFLAGVPRYGYTF
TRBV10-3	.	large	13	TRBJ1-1	TGTGCCATCAGGGAGTATACAGAGGGGGAAGCTTTCTTT	CAIREYTEGEAFF
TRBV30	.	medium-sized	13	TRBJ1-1	TGTGCCTGCATCAGGGGTTTGGGAACTGAAGCTTTCTTT	CACIRGLGTEAFF
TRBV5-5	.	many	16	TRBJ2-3	TGTGCCAGCAGCTTGGGTCTGGGACTTGGCACAGATACGCAGTATTTT	CASSLGLGLGTDTQYF
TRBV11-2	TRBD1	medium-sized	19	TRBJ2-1	TGTGCCAGCAGCTTAAACGACAGGGGTTTGTCTCCCGTTTACAATGAGCAGTTCTTC	CASSLNDRGLSPVYNEQFF
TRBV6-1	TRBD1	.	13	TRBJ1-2	TGTGCCAGCAGACCTGGACAGGGTGACGGCTACACCTTC	CASRPGQGDGYTF
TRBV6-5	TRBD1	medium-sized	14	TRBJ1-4	TGTGCCAGCAGCCGGGACAGAGTTAATGAAAAACTGTTTTTT	CASSRDRVNEKLFF
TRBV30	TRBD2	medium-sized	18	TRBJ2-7	TGTGCCTGGAGTGTACGGGGTAGCGGGAGGGGAGGGACCTACGAGCAGTACTTC	CAWSVRGSGRGGTYEQYF
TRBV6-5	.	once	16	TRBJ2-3	TGTGCCAGCAGTTATCAGGCGGGGGCCACCACAGATACGCAGTATTTT	CASSYQAGATTDTQYF
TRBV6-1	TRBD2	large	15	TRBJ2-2	TGTGCCAGCAGGGGGAGCGGGAGTACGTCCGGGGAGCTGTTTTTT	CASRGSGSTSGELFF
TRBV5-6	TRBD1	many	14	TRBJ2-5	TGTGCCAGCAGCCAAGGGACAGGGCAAGAGACCCAGTACTTC	CASSQGTGQETQYF
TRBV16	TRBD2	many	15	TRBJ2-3	TGTGCCAGCAGCCCAAGGACTAGCTTCACAGATACGCAGTATTTT	CASSPRTSFTDTQYF